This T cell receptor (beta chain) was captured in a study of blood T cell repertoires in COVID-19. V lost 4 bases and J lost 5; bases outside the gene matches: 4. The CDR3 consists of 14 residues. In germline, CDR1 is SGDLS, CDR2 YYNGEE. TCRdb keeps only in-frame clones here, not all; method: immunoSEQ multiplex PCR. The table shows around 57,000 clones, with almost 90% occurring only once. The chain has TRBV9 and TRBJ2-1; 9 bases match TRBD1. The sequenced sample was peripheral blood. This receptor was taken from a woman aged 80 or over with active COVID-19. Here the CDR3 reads CASSRQGDNNEQFF. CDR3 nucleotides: TGTGCCAGCAGCCGACAGGGGGACAACAATGAGCAGTTCTTC.